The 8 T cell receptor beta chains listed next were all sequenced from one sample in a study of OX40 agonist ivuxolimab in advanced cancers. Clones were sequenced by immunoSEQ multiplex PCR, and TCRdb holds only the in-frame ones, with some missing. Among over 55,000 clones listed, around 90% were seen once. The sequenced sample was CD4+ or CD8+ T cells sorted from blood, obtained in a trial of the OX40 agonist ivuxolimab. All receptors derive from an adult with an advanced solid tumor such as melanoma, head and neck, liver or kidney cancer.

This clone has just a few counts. CDR3 protein: CASSLPGRAYEQYF. CDR3 DNA sequence: TGTGCCAGCTCCCTTCCCGGGAGGGCCTACGAGCAGTACTTC. The genes are TRBV18 and TRBJ2-7, with 8 bases identical to TRBD2. Germline-derived CDR1 and CDR2 are KGHSH and LQKENI. V trimming: 6 bases; J trimming: 2 bases; junction bases outside the gene matches: 6. This CDR3 spans 14 amino acids.

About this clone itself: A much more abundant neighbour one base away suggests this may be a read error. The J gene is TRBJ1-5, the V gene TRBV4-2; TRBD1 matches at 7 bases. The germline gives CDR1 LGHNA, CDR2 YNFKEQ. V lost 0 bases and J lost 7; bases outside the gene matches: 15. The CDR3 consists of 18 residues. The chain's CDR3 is CASSQDKWGQKAEQPQHF. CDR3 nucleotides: TGTGCCAGCAGCCAAGATAAATGGGGACAGAAGGCGGAGCAGCCCCAGCATTTT.

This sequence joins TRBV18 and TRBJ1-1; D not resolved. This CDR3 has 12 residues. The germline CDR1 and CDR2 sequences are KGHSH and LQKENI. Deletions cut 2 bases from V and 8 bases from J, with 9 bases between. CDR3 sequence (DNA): TGTGCCAGCTCACCAAACCAACTCGAAGCTTTCTTT. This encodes CASSPNQLEAFF.

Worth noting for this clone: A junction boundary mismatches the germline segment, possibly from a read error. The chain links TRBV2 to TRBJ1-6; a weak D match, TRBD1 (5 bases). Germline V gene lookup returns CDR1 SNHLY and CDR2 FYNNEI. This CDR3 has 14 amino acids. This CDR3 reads CASSRDSDNSPLHF. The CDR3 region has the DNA TGTGCCAGCTCCCGGGACTCCGATAATTCACCCCTCCACTTT. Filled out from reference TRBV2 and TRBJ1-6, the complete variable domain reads EPEVTQTPSHQVTQMGQEVILRCVPISNHLYFYWYRQILGQKVEFLVSFYNNEISEKSEIFDDQFSVERPDGSNFTLKIRSTKLEDSAMYFCASSRDSDNSPLHFGNGTRLTVT.

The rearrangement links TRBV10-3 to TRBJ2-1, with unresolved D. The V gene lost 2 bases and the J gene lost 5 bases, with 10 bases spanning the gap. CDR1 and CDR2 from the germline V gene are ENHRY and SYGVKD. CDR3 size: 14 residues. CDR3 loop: CAISETVTHNEQFF. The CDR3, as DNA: TGTGCCATCAGTGAGACAGTTACCCACAATGAGCAGTTCTTC.

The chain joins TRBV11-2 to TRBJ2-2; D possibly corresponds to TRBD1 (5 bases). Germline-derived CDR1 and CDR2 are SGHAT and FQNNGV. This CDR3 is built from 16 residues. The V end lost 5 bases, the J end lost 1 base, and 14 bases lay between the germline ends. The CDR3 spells CASSTSGSGNTGELFF. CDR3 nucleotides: TGTGCCAGCAGCACCTCAGGGTCGGGGAACACCGGGGAGCTGTTTTTT.

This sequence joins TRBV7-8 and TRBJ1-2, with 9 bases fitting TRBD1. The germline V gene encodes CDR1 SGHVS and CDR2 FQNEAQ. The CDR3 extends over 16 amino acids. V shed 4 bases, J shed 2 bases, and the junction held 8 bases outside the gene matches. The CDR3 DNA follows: TGTGCCAGCAGCTCAGCGCGAGGACAGGGGAACTATGGCTACACCTTC. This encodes CASSSARGQGNYGYTF.

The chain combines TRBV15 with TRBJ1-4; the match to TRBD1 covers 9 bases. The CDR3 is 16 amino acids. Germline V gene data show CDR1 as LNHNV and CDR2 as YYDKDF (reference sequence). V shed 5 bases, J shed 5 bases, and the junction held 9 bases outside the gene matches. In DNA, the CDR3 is TGTGCCACCAGCGGAAACCTCGGGACAGGGAATGAAAAACTGTTTTTT. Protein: CATSGNLGTGNEKLFF.